This T cell receptor (beta chain) was profiled in a study of patients and donors after allogeneic stem cell transplantation. TCRdb re-called the RT-PCR reads with MiXCR, one entry per CDR3 protein. In the table there are approximately 88,000 distinct CDR3 sequences, approximately 5% of which are singletons. From germline, CDR1 is SEHNR and CDR2 FQNEAQ (reference sequence). This CDR3 comprises 13 residues. Trimming took 1 base from V and 5 from J, leaving 8 bases between them. This clonotype was seen many times. This clonotype was obtained from a human donor who was either an allogeneic HSCT recipient or a stem cell or donor lymphocyte infusion donor (not recorded which). It is not recorded whose cells these are; they may come from a transplant donor. This chain uses TRBV7-9 with TRBJ1-2; D not certain. Sequences were obtained from blood, either unsorted or a sorted T cell fraction (not recorded which). The CDR3 region has the DNA TGTGCCAGCAGCTTAGACGGAGGTTATGGCTACACCTTC. It encodes CASSLDGGYGYTF.